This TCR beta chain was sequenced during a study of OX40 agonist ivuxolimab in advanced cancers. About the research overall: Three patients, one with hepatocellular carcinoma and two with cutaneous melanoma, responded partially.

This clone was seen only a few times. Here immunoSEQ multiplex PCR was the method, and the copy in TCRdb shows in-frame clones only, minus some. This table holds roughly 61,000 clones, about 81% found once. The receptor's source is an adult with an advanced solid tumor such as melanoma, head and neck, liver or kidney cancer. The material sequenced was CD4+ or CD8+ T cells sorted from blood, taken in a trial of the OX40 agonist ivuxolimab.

The CDR3 here is CASSPVAGRQETQYF. The CDR3 DNA is TGTGCCAGCAGCCCCGTAGCGGGGCGCCAAGAGACCCAGTACTTC. This sequence joins TRBV5-6 and TRBJ2-5; 8 nucleotides line up with TRBD2. With 4 bases clipped from V and 1 base from J, the junction kept 6 bases outside the gene matches. CDR1 and CDR2 (germline): SGHDT, YYEEEE. The CDR3 contains 15 residues.